This TCR beta chain appears in the sequencing data of a study of blood T cells in healthy people across ages. Whole-study results and caveats: A strong correlation between TCR beta diversity and naive T cell percentage was seen.

A J-beta primer mix and a sample-barcoded 5' primer were used in a second PCR of roughly 7 to 12 cycles. Every cDNA molecule carried a tag from a template-switch adaptor bearing 12 random nucleotides. In TCRdb, the 5' RACE reads were re-called with MiXCR into one record per CDR3 protein. The sample yields about 1.5 million distinct CDR3 sequences, about 45% seen once. Comment on this clonotype: Its antigen remains unknown.

Sequencing was performed on blood. This clonotype was sampled from a woman aged 18 to 35 in good health.

The CDR3 region has the DNA TGTGCCAGCAGCCTCAATCGTGAAGCTTTCTTT. This encodes CASSLNREAFF. V usage is TRBV5-6 and J usage is TRBJ1-1; D is unresolved. Trimming removed 4 bases from V and 7 bases from J, with 8 bases in between. This CDR3 spans 11 amino acids. Germline CDR1 reads SGHDT; CDR2 reads YYEEEE.